A single sample gave rise to the 5 T cell receptor beta chains below, sequenced in a study of Graves' ophthalmopathy and Graves' hyperthyroidism. Amplification of TCR beta CDR3 regions used RNA transcripts. Amplification began with first-round RT-PCR using HTBI primers, then second-round multiplex PCR was performed. TCRdb processed the multiplex PCR reads anew with MiXCR; each CDR3 protein has one entry. Of hundreds of thousands of distinct CDR3 sequences in the sample, roughly 41% are singletons; the top ten hold 44%. The sequenced material came from peripheral blood. These receptors were collected from an adult man with Graves' ophthalmopathy.

The chain has TRBV10-3 and TRBJ2-5, with 7 nucleotides matching TRBD1. The CDR3 runs to 13 residues. Trimming removed 6 bases from V and 5 bases from J; junction bases left unmatched: 6. Germline CDR1 and CDR2: ENHRY and SYGVKD. CDR3 region: CAISETGFETQYF. The CDR3 DNA sequence: TGTGCCATCAGCGAGACAGGGTTTGAGACCCAGTACTTC.

This clonotype was observed a single time. A read error is possible here, since a much larger clone lies one base away. The chain has TRBV9 and TRBJ1-6, with 7 bases that match TRBD1. Germline CDR1 and CDR2: SGDLS and YYNGEE. The CDR3 has 15 residues. CDR3 loop: CANSTSKGAESPLHF. CDR3 DNA sequence: TGTGCCAACAGCACCTCGAAGGGGGCAGAGTCACCCCTCCACTTT.

This clonotype was found many times. This chain connects TRBV7-2 to TRBJ1-5; unclear D gene. CDR1 is SGHTA, CDR2 FQGNSA, per germline. CDR3 length: 14 amino acids. Trimming removed 5 bases from V and 9 bases from J, with 17 bases in between. This CDR3 reads CASSQTGHYPPQHF. The CDR3 coding sequence is TGTGCCAGCAGCCAGACGGGCCACTATCCGCCCCAGCATTTT.

In the case of this clonotype: Relative to the germline gene, one junction end is altered; a read error may explain this. The chain has TRBV6-2 or TRBV6-3 and TRBJ2-2; weak D call: TRBD2 (6 bases). The CDR3 covers 15 residues. The V gene's germline CDR1 is MNHEY and CDR2 SVGEGT. The CDR3 loop reads CASSYFAGIAGERFF. In DNA form, the CDR3 reads TGTGCCAGCAGTTACTTCGCGGGGATTGCCGGGGAGCGGTTTTTT.

The V and J genes are TRBV2 and TRBJ1-4, with D unresolved. The CDR3 runs to 15 residues. Germline values: CDR1 SNHLY, CDR2 FYNNEI. V was trimmed by 6 bases and J by 4 bases, leaving 15 bases between them. The DNA of the CDR3 is TGTGCCAGCAGCCCCGGGAGAGGGATTAATGAAAAACTGTTTTTT. It is translated as CASSPGRGINEKLFF.